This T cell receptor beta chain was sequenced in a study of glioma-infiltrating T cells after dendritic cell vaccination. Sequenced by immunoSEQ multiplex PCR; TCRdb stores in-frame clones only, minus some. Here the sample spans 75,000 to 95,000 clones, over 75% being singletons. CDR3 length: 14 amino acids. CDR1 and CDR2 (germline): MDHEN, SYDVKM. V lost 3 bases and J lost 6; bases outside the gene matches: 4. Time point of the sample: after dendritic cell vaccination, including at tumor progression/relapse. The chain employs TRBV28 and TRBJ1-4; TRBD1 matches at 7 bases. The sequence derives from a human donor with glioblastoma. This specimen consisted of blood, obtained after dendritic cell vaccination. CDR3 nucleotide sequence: TGTGCCAGCAGTTTGATGCAGGGGGATGAAAAACTGTTTTTT. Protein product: CASSLMQGDEKLFF.